This T cell receptor (beta chain) came from a study of a mutant IDH1 vaccine in newly diagnosed glioma. Concerning this clone itself: Its antigen is unidentified.

The method was immunoSEQ multiplex PCR; TCRdb's version includes in-frame clones alone and lacks a portion of them. The sample holds some 38,000 clones, roughly 70% seen once. Time point denoted: week 47, end of study. The study gave 300 ug of mutant IDH1 20-mer peptide per vaccine dose, with topical imiquimod. CDR1 SGHNT and CDR2 YENEEA come from the germline V gene. The CDR3 contains 14 residues. The germline V and J ends were trimmed by 6 bases and 0 bases, with 11 bases remaining between them. Specimen: PBMCs, collected from a glioma patient whose treatment included an IDH1 peptide vaccine. This sequence originates from a man in his forties with glioma. The chain couples TRBV11-3 to TRBJ1-1; D is perhaps TRBD1 (5 bases). The CDR3 DNA follows: TGTGCCAGCAGTCCGGGACCTTTGAACACTGAAGCTTTCTTT. Translating gives CASSPGPLNTEAFF.